What follows are 8 T cell receptor beta chains derived from one specimen sequenced in a study of T cells in Graves' hyperthyroidism and ophthalmopathy. RNA transcripts served as the template for amplifying TCR beta CDR3 regions. The TCR CDR3 was amplified in a first-round RT-PCR using the HTBI primer set. TCRdb independently ran MiXCR on the multiplex PCR reads; one entry per CDR3 protein. The sample carries 350,000 to 500,000 distinct CDR3 sequences, about an eighth recorded once. The sample comprised blood. The receptors were sampled from a woman aged 18 to 35 with Graves' hyperthyroidism.

This clonotype was observed a few times. V is TRBV13 and J is TRBJ1-6; D is possibly TRBD1 (5 bases). V was trimmed by 0 bases and J by 6 bases, leaving 12 bases between them. Per germline, CDR1 PRHDT and CDR2 FYEKMQ (reference sequence). This CDR3 is 16 amino acids long. As DNA, the CDR3 is TGTGCCAGCAGCTTAGGGCCGGGAAGGGGTAATTCACCCCTCCACTTT. This translates into CASSLGPGRGNSPLHF. Looking up the rest from reference TRBV13 and TRBJ1-6 gives the full variable domain: AAGVIQSPRHLIKEKRETATLKCYPIPRHDTVYWYQQGPGQDPQFLISFYEKMQSDKGSIPDRFSAQQFSDYHSELNMSSLELGDSALYFCASSLGPGRGNSPLHFGNGTRLTVT.

This rearrangement joins TRBV20-1 to TRBJ2-2; 7 nucleotides match TRBD2. V gave up 0 bases and J gave up 8 bases; unmatched junction bases: 12. This CDR3 comprises 16 residues. Germline V lookup: CDR1 DFQATT, CDR2 SNEGSKA (reference sequence). CDR3 residues: CSARDRRTSLSGELFF. CDR3 DNA: TGCAGTGCTAGAGATCGGAGGACTAGTCTCTCTGGGGAGCTGTTTTTT.

The rearrangement links TRBV4-1 to TRBJ2-6; D unclear. Germline V CDR1 and CDR2: MGHRA, YSYEKL. The V end lost 1 base, the J end lost 0 bases, and 10 bases lay between the germline ends. The CDR3 has 17 residues. CDR3 DNA: TGCGCCAGCAGCCAAGGGGTCGTGAGCTCTGGGGCCAACGTCCTGACTTTC. It codes for CASSQGVVSSGANVLTF.

This clonotype was seen a few times. This rearrangement joins TRBV3-1 to TRBJ2-1; the D is unclear. The CDR3 runs 15 residues. V was clipped by 5 bases and J by 4 bases, with 15 bases between them. The germline gives CDR1 LGHDT, CDR2 YNNKEL (reference sequence). The CDR3 reads CASSRPSVSYNEQFF. CDR3 nucleotide sequence: TGTGCCAGCAGCAGACCTAGTGTTTCTTACAATGAGCAGTTCTTC.

In this sample, this clonotype turned up many times. V and J are TRBV12-3 or TRBV12-4 and TRBJ1-2; 7 positions agree with TRBD1. V lost 4 bases to trimming and J lost 4 bases; unmatched junction nucleotides: 9. The CDR3 has 15 amino acids. Written as DNA, the CDR3 is TGTGCCAGCAGTTCCCCCCGGGGACAGAGCTATGGCTACACCTTC. It is translated as CASSSPRGQSYGYTF.

This clonotype was observed a handful of times. This chain joins TRBV6-1 and TRBJ2-1; D may be TRBD2 (5 bases). The V gene's germline CDR1 is MNHNS and CDR2 SASEGT. The CDR3 is 13 amino acids. Trimming removed 5 bases from V and 8 bases from J, with 13 bases in between. The CDR3 loop is CASSFEGGYEQFF. The CDR3 bases are TGTGCCAGCAGTTTTGAAGGCGGGTATGAGCAGTTCTTC.

This clonotype was picked up many times. This rearrangement joins TRBV27 to TRBJ1-2; D is possibly TRBD1 (6 bases). The V end was cut by 4 bases, the J end by 7 bases, with 13 bases between. The germline V gene encodes CDR1 MNHEY and CDR2 SMNVEV (reference sequence). This CDR3 is 13 amino acids long. The CDR3 DNA sequence: TGTGCCAGCAGTTCGAGCCCCAGGGGTGGCTACACCTTC. It codes for CASSSSPRGGYTF.

This clonotype was observed at least ten times. This rearrangement joins TRBV20-1 to TRBJ2-7; the D is unclear. The CDR3 totals 14 residues. Germline lookup yields CDR1 DFQATT and CDR2 SNEGSKA (reference sequence). V lost 0 bases, J lost 0 bases, and 9 bases lay in between. CDR3 residues: CSARERESSYEQYF. CDR3 coding DNA: TGCAGTGCTAGAGAAAGGGAAAGCTCCTACGAGCAGTACTTC.